This is a list of T cell receptor beta chains from one sample in a study of CD8 T cells in ankylosing spondylitis. Each CDR3 protein is one row after TCRdb ran MiXCR on the 5' RACE reads. The table lists 240,000 or so distinct CDR3 sequences, about 10% of them singletons, with under 8% in the top ten. Sequencing was performed on blood, either unsorted or a sorted T cell fraction (not recorded which). The receptor set was obtained from a male donor with ankylosing spondylitis or in good health (not recorded which). CDR3s include the opening cysteine and the closing phenylalanine or tryptophan. Each record gives: D gene, V gene, clone size, J gene, CDR3 DNA, CDR3 protein. A D gene is named only where the DNA matches it firmly. Expanded clones get a size class; other rows say once, few or many, or leave the size out.

TRBD1	TRBV7-8	.	TRBJ1-4	TGTGCCAGCAGCCTCAGAGGGGGTGGACAGGGACGGAATGAAAAACTGTTTTTT	CASSLRGGGQGRNEKLFF
.	TRBV20-1	many	TRBJ2-3	TGCAGTGCTATTGACAACACAGATACGCAGTATTTT	CSAIDNTDTQYF
.	TRBV7-9	.	TRBJ1-1	TGTGCCACTCAAGCAATTCAGGGGAGCGAGACTGAAGCTTTCTTT	CATQAIQGSETEAFF
TRBD2	TRBV3-1	many	TRBJ2-7	TGTGCCAGCAGCAAGGAGTTCGATAGGACTAGCGGGGGTCCCCCAACCTACGAGCAGTACTTC	CASSKEFDRTSGGPPTYEQYF
.	TRBV5-1	many	TRBJ2-5	TGCGCCAGCAGCCCGCGTGAGTGGGAAACCCAGTACTTC	CASSPREWETQYF
.	TRBV7-8	.	TRBJ1-1	TGTGCCAGCAGCCCCCTTTCAGGGTACACTGAAGCTTTCTTT	CASSPLSGYTEAFF
.	TRBV20-1	many	TRBJ2-5	TGCAGTGCTAGTACACAGCAAGAGACCCAGTACTTC	CSASTQQETQYF
TRBD2	TRBV5-1	.	TRBJ2-5	TGCGCCAGCAGAGCCTCCGGGACTAGCGGGGAACAAGAGACCCAGTACTTC	CASRASGTSGEQETQYF
.	TRBV6-5	.	TRBJ2-7	TGTGCCAGCAAAGGTGGCTCCTACGAGCAGTACTTC	CASKGGSYEQYF
TRBD1	TRBV5-6	few	TRBJ2-3	TGTGCCAGCAGCCGGGACAGGGGTTTGGATACGCAGTATTTT	CASSRDRGLDTQYF
.	TRBV7-8	.	TRBJ1-1	TGTGCCAGCAGTCTAGGGATGGCGAACACTGAAGCTTTCTTT	CASSLGMANTEAFF
.	TRBV24-1	many	TRBJ2-7	TGTGCCACCCAGGGACAACACGGCTACGAGCAGTACTTC	CATQGQHGYEQYF
TRBD2	TRBV7-6	.	TRBJ2-3	TGTGCCAGCAGCCGGTTACCGGGACTAGCGGGCGCAGATACGCAGTATTTT	CASSRLPGLAGADTQYF
.	TRBV7-3	.	TRBJ2-4	TGTGCCAGCAGCTTAACGGGGGTTGACATTCAGTACTTC	CASSLTGVDIQYF